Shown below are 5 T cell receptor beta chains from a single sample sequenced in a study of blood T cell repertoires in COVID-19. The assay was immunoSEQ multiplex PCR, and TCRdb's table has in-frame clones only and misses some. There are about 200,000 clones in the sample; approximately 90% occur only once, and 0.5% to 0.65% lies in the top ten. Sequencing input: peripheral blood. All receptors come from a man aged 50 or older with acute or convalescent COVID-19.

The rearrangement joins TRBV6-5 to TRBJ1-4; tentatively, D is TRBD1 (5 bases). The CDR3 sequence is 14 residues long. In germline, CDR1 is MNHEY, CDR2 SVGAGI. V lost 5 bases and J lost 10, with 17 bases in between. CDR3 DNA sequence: TGTGCCAGCAGTACAACCGACAGCCTGGGAAAACTGTTTTTT. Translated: CASSTTDSLGKLFF.

The CDR3 DNA reads TGTGCCAGCAGCGTTTTGCAGCGGGAGGATACGCAGTATTTT. Translation: CASSVLQREDTQYF. V usage is TRBV9 and J usage is TRBJ2-3, with 8 bases lining up with TRBD2. The V segment lost 2 bases and the J segment 6 bases; nucleotides outside the gene matches: 5. This CDR3 spans 14 amino acids. Germline V gene data show CDR1 as SGDLS and CDR2 as YYNGEE.

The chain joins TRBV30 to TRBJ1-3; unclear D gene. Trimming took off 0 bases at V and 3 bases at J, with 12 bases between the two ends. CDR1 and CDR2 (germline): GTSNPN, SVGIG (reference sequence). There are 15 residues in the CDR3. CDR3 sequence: CAWSVSGGRGNTIYF. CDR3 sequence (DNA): TGTGCCTGGAGTGTATCCGGAGGTCGTGGAAACACCATATATTTT.

CDR3 sequence (DNA): TGTGCCAGCAGCCCGGACGGACAGGGGTGGGAACTGTTTTTT. Translating gives CASSPDGQGWELFF. This sequence joins TRBV7-2 and TRBJ1-4, with 9 bases aligning to TRBD1. With V trimmed by 5 bases and J by 12 bases, 10 bases remained unmatched. The CDR3 totals 14 residues. CDR1 and CDR2 from the germline V gene are SGHTA and FQGNSA.

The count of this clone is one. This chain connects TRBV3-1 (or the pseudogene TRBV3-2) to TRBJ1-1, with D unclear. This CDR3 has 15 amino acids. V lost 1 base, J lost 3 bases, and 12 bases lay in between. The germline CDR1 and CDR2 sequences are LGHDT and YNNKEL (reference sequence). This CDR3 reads CASSQGPGWYTEAFF. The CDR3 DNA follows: TGTGCCAGCAGCCAAGGGCCGGGGTGGTACACTGAAGCTTTCTTT.